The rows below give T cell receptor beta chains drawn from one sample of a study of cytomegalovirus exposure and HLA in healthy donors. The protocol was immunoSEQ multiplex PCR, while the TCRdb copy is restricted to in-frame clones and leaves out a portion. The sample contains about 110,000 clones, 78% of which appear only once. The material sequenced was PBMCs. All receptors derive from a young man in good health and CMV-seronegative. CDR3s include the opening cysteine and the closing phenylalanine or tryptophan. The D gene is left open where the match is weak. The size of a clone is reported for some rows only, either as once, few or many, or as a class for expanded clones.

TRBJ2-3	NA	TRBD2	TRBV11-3	CASSPGLVGVRDTQYF	TGTGCCAGCAGCCCGGGACTAGTGGGGGTAAGGGATACGCAGTATTTT
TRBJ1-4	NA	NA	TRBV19	CASSHNEKLFF	TGTGCCAGTAGTCATAATGAAAAACTGTTTTTT
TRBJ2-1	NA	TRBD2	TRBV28	CASSSLAGRSYNEQFF	TGTGCCAGCAGTTCCTTAGCGGGGCGCTCCTACAATGAGCAGTTCTTC
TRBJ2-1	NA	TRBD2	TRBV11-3	CASSFLTSPPNEQFF	TGTGCCAGCAGCTTCTTGACTAGCCCGCCCAATGAGCAGTTCTTC
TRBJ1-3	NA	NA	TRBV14	CASKKPSGNTIYF	TGTGCCAGCAAGAAGCCTTCTGGAAACACCATATATTTT
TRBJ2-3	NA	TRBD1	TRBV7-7	CASSLTGLGTDTQYF	TGTGCTAGCAGCTTGACAGGGTTGGGCACAGATACGCAGTATTTT
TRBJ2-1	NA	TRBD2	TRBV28	CASRSGGFNEQFF	TGTGCCAGCCGGTCGGGGGGGTTCAATGAGCAGTTCTTC
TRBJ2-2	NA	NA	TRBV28	CAAGTSTGELFF	TGTGCCGCCGGGACTTCGACCGGGGAGCTGTTTTTT
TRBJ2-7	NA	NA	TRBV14	CASSQVSYEQYF	TGTGCCAGCAGCCAAGTCTCTTACGAGCAGTACTTC
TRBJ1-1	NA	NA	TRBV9	CASSVDVGGNNQAFF	TGTGCCAGCAGCGTAGATGTAGGGGGAAATAATCAAGCTTTCTTT
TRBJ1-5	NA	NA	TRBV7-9	CASRLGGDSNQPQHF	TGTGCCAGCAGACTAGGCGGAGATAGCAATCAGCCCCAGCATTTT
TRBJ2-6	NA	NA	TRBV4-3	CASSLGALSGANVLTF	TGCGCCAGCAGCCTAGGAGCCCTCTCTGGGGCCAACGTCCTGACTTTC
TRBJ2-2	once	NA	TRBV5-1	CASSATDYNTGELFF	TGCGCCAGCAGCGCGACAGATTATAACACCGGGGAGCTGTTTTTT
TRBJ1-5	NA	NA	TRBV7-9	CASSGMRGGLNNQPQHF	TGTGCCAGCTCGGGAATGCGGGGGGGATTGAACAATCAGCCCCAGCATTTT
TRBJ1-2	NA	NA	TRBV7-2	CASSSDSLAYGYTF	TGTGCCAGCAGCTCGGACAGTTTAGCCTATGGCTACACCTTC
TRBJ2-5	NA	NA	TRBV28	CASSLFISGQIQETQYF	TGTGCCAGCAGTTTGTTCATCTCCGGACAGATCCAAGAGACCCAGTACTTC
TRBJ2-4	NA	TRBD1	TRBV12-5	CASGLDRGSQNIQYF	TGTGCTAGTGGTTTAGACAGGGGGTCGCAAAACATTCAGTACTTC
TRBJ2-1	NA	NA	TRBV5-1	CASSLREKQFF	TGCGCCAGCAGCCTACGGGAGAAGCAGTTCTTC
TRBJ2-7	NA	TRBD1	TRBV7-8	CASSLVPQGTLLYEQYF	TGTGCCAGCAGCTTAGTACCACAGGGGACATTACTCTACGAGCAGTACTTC
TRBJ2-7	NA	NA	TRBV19	CASSGVHEQYF	TGTGCCAGTAGTGGAGTCCACGAGCAGTACTTC
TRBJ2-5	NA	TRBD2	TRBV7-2	CASRSRLAGGQETQYF	TGTGCCAGCAGATCACGACTAGCGGGGGGGCAAGAGACCCAGTACTTC
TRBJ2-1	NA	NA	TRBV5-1	CASSLVGEGSYNEQFF	TGCGCCAGCAGCTTGGTAGGGGAAGGGTCCTACAATGAGCAGTTCTTC
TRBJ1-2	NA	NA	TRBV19	CASSSQPKGDYGYTF	TGTGCCAGTAGTTCCCAGCCCAAGGGGGACTATGGCTACACCTTC
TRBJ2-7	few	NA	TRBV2	CASISPGTIAYEQYF	TGTGCCAGCATTTCCCCTGGGACAATTGCCTACGAGCAGTACTTC